This T cell receptor beta chain came from a study of regulatory T cells in long-lasting Graves disease. Study details: Less than 3 months of antithyroid drugs had been taken by newly diagnosed Graves' patients. General study points: Persistent cases of Graves' showed reduced TCR diversity relative to newly diagnosed patients.

Trimming removed 5 bases at V and 5 bases at J, with 19 bases between. This CDR3 has 15 amino acids. Germline V gene lookup returns CDR1 PRHDT and CDR2 FYEKMQ (reference sequence). Stated time point: newly diagnosed GD, antithyroid drugs for less than 3 months. PBMC RNA served as the TCR library source. Xi'an, China, was home to the endocrinology department that provided patients. Both iRepertoire HTBI primers and Arm-PCR of CDR3 regions were used to build the TCR beta libraries. TCRdb independently ran MiXCR on the multiplex PCR reads; one entry per CDR3 protein. Seen here are approximately 230,000 distinct CDR3 sequences, around 19% observed once, and the top ten hold around 20%. At least ten counts were recorded for this clonotype. No antigen is known for it.

The sequenced sample was peripheral blood mononuclear cells (PBMCs), obtained at new diagnosis, from a patient treated with antithyroid drugs. This clonotype was obtained from a female donor with Graves disease. The rearrangement uses TRBV13 and TRBJ2-7; D ambiguous. CDR3 amino acids: CASSTGPGLSHEQYF. In DNA, the CDR3 is TGTGCCAGCAGCACCGGACCGGGCCTCTCACACGAGCAGTACTTC.